This T cell receptor beta chain is drawn from a study of blood T cell repertoires in COVID-19. The wider study: The analysed material was cDNA or gDNA that came from T cells, B-cell-depleted T cells, or PBMCs.

The authors' processing: Amplifying reference gene primers gave estimates of nucleated cell counts. Libraries were prepared by immunoSEQ multiplex PCR; TCRdb keeps only in-frame clonotypes and omits some of them. V and J calls and clone size are those listed in that table; D and trimming were worked out from the DNA. The sample yields 410,000 or so clones, 86% seen once. Germline lookup yields CDR1 KGHSH and CDR2 LQKENI. The CDR3 is 17 amino acids. V lost 1 base, J lost 5 bases, and 12 bases stayed unmatched. The source is a woman aged 25 to 39 with active or convalescent COVID-19. Sequencing was performed on peripheral blood. The chain employs TRBV18 and TRBJ1-1, with 8 nucleotides matching TRBD1. The CDR3 DNA reads TGTGCCAGCTCACCACTTGGACAGGGAAGGGTTAAGACTGAAGCTTTCTTT. Its translation: CASSPLGQGRVKTEAFF.